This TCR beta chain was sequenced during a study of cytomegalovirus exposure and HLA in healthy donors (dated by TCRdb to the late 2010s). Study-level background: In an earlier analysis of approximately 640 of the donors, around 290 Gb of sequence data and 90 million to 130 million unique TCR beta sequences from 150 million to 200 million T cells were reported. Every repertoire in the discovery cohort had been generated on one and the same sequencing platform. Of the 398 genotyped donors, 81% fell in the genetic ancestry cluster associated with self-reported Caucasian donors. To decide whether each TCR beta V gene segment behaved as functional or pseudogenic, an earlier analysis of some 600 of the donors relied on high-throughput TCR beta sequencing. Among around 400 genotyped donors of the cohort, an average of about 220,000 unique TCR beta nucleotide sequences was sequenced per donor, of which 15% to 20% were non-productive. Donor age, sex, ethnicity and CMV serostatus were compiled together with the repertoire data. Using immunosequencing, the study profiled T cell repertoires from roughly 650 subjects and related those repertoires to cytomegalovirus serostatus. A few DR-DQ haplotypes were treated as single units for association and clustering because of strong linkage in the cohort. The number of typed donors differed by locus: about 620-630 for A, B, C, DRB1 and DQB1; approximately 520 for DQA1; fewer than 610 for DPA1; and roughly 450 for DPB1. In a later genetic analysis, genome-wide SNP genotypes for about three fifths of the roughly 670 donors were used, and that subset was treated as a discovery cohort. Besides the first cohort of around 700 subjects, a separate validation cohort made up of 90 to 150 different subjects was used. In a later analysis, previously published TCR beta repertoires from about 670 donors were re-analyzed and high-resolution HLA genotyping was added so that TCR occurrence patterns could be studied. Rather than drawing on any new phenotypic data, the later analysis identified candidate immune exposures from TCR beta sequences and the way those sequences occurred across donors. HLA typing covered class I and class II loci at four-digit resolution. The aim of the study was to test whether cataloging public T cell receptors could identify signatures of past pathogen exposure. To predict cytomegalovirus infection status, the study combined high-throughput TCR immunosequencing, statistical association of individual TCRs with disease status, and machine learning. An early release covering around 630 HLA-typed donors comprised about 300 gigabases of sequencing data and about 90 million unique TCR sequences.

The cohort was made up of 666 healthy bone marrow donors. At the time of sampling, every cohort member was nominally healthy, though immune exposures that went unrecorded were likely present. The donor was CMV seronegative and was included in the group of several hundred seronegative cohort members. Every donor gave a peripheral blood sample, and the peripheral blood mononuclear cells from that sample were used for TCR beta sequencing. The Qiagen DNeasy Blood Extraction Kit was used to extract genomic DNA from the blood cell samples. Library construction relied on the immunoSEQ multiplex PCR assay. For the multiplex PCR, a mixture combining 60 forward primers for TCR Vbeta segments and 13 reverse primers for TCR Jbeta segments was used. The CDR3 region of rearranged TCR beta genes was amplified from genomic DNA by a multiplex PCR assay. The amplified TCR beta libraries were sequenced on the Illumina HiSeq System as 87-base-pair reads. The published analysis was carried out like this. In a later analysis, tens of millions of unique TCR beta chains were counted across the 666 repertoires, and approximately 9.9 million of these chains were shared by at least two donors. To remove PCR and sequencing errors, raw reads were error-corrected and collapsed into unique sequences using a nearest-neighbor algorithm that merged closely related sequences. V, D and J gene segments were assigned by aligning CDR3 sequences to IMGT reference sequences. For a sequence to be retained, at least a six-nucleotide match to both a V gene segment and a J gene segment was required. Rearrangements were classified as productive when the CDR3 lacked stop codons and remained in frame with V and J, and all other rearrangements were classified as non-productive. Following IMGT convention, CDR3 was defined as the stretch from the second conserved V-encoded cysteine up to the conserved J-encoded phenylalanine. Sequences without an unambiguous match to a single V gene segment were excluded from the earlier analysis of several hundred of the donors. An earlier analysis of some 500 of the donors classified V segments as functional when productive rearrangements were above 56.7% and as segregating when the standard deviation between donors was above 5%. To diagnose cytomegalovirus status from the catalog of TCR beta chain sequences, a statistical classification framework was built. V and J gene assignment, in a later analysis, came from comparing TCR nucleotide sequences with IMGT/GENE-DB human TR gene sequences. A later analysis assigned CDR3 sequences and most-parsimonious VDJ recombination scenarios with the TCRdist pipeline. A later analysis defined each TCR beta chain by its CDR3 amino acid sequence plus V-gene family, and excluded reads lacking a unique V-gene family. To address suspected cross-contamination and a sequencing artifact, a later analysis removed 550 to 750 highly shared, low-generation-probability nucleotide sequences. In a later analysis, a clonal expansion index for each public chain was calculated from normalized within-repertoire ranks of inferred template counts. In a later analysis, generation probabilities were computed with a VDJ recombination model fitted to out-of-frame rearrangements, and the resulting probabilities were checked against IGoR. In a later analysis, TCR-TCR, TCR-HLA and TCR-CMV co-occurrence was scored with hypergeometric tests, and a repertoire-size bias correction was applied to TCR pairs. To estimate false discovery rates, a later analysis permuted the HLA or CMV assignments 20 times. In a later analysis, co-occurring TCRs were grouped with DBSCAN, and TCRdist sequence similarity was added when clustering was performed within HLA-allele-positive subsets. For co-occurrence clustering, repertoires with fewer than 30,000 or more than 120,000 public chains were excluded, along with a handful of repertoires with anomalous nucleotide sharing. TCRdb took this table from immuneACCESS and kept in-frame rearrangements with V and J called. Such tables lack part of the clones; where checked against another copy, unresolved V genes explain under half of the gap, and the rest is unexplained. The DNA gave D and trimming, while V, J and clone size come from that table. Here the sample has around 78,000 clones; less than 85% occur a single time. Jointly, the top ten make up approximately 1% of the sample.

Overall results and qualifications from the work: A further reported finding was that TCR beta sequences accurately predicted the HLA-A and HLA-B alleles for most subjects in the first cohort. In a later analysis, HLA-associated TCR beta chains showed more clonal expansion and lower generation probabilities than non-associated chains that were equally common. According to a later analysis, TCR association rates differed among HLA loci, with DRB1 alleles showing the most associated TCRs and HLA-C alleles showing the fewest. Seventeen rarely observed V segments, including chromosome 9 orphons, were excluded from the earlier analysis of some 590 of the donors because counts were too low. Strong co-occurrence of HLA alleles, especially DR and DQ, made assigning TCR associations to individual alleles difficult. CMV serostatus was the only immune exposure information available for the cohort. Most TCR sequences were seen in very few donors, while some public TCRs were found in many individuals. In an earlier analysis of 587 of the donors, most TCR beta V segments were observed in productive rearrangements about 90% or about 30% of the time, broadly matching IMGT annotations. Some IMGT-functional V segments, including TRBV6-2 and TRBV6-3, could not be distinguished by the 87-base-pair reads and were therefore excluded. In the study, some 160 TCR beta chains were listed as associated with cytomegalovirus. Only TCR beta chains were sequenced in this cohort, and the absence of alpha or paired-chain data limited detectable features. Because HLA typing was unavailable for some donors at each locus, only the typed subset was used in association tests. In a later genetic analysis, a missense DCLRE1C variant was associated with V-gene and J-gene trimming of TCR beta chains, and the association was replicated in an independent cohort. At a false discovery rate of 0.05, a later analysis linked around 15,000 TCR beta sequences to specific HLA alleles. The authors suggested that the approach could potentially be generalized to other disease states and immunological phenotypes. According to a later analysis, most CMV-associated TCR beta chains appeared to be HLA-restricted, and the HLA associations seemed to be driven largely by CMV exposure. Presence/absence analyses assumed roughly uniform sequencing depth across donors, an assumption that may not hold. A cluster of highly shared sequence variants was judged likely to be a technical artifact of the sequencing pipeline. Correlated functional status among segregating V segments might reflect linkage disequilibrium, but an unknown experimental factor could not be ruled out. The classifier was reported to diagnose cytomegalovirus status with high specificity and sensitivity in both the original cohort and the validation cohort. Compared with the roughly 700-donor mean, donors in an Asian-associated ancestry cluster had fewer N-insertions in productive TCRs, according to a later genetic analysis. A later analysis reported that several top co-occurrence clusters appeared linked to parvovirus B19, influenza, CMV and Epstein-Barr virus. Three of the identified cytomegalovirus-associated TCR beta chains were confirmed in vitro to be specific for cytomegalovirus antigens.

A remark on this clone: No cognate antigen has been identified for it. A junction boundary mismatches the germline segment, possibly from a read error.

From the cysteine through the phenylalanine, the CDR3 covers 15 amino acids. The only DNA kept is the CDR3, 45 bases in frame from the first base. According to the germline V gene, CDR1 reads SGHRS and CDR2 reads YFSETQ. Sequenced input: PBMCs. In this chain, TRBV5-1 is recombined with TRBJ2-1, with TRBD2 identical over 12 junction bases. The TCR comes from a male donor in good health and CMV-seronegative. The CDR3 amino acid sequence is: CASCLTSGSGNEQFF. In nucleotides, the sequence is TGCGCCAGCTGCTTGACTAGCGGGAGTGGCAATGAGCAGTTCTTC.